The T cell receptor beta chain under discussion was sequenced for a study of circulating CD8 cells and anti-PD-1 response in melanoma. Within the sample, this clonotype is large (0.1 to 1%). Live CD3+CD8+TCRalphabeta+ cells were sorted into four subsets by PD-1 and/or TIGIT. Each library started from around 14 ng of total RNA using the QIAseq Immune Repertoire TCR panel. TCRdb independently ran MiXCR on the reads; one entry per CDR3 protein. The sample includes around 300 distinct CDR3 sequences, approximately 5.4% of them seen just once. The CDR3 is 13 residues long. The V gene lost 7 bases and the J gene lost 6 bases, with 13 bases spanning the gap.

The sample here was CD8+ T cells from PBMCs, taken at baseline or after one month of anti-PD-1 therapy (not recorded which). The V gene is TRBV12-3 or TRBV12-4, the J gene TRBJ2-1, with D unresolved. The receptor was derived from a human donor with melanoma. The CDR3 loop is CASTPGRLNEQFF. In DNA form, the CDR3 reads TGTGCCAGCACCCCGGGCCGACTCAATGAGCAGTTCTTC.